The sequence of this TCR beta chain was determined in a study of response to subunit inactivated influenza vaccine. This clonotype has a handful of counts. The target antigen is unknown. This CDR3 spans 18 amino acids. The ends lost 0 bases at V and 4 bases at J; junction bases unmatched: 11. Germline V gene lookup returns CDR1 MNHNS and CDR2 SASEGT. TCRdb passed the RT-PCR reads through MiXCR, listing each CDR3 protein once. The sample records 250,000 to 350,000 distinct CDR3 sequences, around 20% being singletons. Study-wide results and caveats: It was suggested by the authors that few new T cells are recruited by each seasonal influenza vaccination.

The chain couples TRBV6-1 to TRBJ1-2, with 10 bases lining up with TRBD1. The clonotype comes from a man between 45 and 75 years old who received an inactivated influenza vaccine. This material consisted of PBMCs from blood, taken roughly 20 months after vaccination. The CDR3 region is CASSEAPGQGPGLYGYTF. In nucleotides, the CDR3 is TGTGCCAGCAGTGAAGCCCCGGGACAGGGGCCGGGACTCTATGGCTACACCTTC.